Listed here is a single TCR beta chain. Its target is unknown. A single base separates this from a much larger clone, so it may be a read error. This CDR3 comprises 15 residues. Germline V gene data show CDR1 as SQVTM and CDR2 as ANQGSEA. The J segment lost 2 bases and the V segment lost 5 bases, leaving 12 bases of the junction unmatched. These data are taken from a study of CD8 T cells in ankylosing spondylitis. Overall study findings and caveats: Disease-linked clones displayed a CD8+ phenotype and appeared relatively rarely in peripheral blood. Both synovial fluid and blood in reactive arthritis had previously been reported to carry some motif variants.

It was by quantitative 5'-RACE with molecular barcodes that TCR beta libraries were made. In TCRdb, the 5' RACE reads were re-called with MiXCR into one record per CDR3 protein. The table records roughly 90,000 distinct CDR3 sequences, about 8% of them present only once. Sequencing input: blood, either unsorted or a sorted T cell fraction (not recorded which). V is TRBV29-1 and J is TRBJ2-7; 7 positions match TRBD2. The receptor's source is a male donor with ankylosing spondylitis or in good health (not recorded which). DNA for the CDR3: TGCAGCGTTAAGGCCACGCCGGGGGGAGCCTACGAGCAGTACTTC. Its protein is CSVKATPGGAYEQYF.